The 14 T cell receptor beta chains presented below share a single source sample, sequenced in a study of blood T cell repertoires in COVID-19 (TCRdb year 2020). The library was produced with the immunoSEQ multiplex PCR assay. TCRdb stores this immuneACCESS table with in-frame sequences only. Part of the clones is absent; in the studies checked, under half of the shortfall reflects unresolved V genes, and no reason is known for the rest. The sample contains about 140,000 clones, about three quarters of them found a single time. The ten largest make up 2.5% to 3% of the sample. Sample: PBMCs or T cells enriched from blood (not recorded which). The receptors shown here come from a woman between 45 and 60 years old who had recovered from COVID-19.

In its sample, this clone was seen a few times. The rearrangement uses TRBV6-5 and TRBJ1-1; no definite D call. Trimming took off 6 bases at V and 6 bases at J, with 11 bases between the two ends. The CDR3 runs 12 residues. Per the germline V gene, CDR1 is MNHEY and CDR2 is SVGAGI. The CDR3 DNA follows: TGTGCCAGCAGCCCCGGGAGCGCTGAAGCTTTCTTT. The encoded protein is CASSPGSAEAFF.

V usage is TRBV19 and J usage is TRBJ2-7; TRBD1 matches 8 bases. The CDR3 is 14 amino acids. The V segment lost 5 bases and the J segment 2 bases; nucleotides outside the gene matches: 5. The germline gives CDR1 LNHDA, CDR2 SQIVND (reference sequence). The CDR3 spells CASSSRTGPYEQYF. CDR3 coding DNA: TGTGCCAGTAGTTCCCGGACAGGGCCCTACGAGCAGTACTTC.

CDR3 region: CASSPGQVLDEQYF. As DNA, the CDR3 is TGTGCCAGCTCACCAGGACAGGTGTTGGACGAGCAGTACTTC. The chain has TRBV18 and TRBJ2-7, with 7 bases fitting TRBD1. Trimming removed 2 bases from V and 5 bases from J; junction bases left unmatched: 6. This CDR3 is built from 14 residues. Germline V gives CDR1 KGHSH, CDR2 LQKENI.

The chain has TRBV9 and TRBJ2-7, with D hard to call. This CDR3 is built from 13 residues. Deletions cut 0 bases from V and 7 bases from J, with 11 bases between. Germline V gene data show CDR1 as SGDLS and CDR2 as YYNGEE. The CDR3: CASSVAPLREQYF. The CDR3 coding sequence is TGTGCCAGCAGCGTAGCTCCTTTACGGGAGCAGTACTTC. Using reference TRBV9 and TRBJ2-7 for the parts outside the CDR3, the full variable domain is DSGVTQTPKHLITATGQRVTLRCSPRSGDLSVYWYQQSLDQGLQFLIQYYNGEERAKGNILERFSAQQFPDLHSELNLSSLELGDSALYFCASSVAPLREQYFGPGTRLTVT.

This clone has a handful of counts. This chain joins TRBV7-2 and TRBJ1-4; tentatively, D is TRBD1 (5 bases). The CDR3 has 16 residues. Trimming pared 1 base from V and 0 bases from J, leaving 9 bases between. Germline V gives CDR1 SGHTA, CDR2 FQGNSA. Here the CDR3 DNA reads TGTGCCAGCAGCTTAGTCTCAGGGTCAACTAATGAAAAACTGTTTTTT. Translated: CASSLVSGSTNEKLFF. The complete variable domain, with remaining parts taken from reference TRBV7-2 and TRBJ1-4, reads GAGVSQSPSNKVTEKGKDVELRCDPISGHTALYWYRQSLGQGLEFLIYFQGNSAPDKSGLPSDRFSAERTGGSVSTLTIQRTQQEDSAVYLCASSLVSGSTNEKLFFGSGTQLSVL.

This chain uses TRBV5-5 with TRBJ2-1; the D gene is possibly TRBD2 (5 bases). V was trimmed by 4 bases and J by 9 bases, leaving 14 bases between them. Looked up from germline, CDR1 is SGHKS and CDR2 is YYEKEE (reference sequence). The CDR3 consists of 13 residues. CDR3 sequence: CASSPTRLSEQFF. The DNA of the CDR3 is TGTGCCAGCAGCCCAACTAGACTCAGTGAGCAGTTCTTC.

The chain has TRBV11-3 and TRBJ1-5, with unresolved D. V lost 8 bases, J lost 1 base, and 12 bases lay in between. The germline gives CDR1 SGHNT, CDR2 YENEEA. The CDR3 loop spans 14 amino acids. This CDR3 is CASPPRESNQPQHF. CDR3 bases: TGTGCCAGCCCTCCGCGGGAAAGCAATCAGCCCCAGCATTTT.

CDR3 amino acids: CASSLMGTSSDTQYF. The CDR3 region has the DNA TGTGCCAGCAGCTTAATGGGGACTAGCTCAGATACGCAGTATTTT. The chain is built from TRBV7-9 and TRBJ2-3; 9 bases align to TRBD2. CDR3 length: 15 residues. The junction had 4 bases not matched to a gene; V was cut back by 2 bases and J by 4 bases. CDR1 and CDR2 (germline): SEHNR, FQNEAQ (reference sequence). Combining the CDR3 with reference TRBV7-9 and TRBJ2-3 gives the whole variable domain DTGVSQNPRHKITKRGQNVTFRCDPISEHNRLYWYRQTLGQGPEFLTYFQNEAQLEKSRLLSDRFSAERPKGSFSTLEIQRTEQGDSAMYLCASSLMGTSSDTQYFGPGTRLTVL.

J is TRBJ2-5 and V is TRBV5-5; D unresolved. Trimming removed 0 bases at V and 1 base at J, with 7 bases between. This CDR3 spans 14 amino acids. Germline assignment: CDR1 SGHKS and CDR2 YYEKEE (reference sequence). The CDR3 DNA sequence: TGTGCCAGCAGCTTGGTCCTTCTCCAAGAGACCCAGTACTTC. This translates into CASSLVLLQETQYF.

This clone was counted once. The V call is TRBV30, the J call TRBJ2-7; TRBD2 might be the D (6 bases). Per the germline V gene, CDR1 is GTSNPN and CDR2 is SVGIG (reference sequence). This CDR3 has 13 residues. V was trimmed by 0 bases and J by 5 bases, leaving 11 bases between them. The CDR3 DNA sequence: TGTGCCTGGAGTGTAAAGGGGACTCACGAGCAGTACTTC. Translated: CAWSVKGTHEQYF.

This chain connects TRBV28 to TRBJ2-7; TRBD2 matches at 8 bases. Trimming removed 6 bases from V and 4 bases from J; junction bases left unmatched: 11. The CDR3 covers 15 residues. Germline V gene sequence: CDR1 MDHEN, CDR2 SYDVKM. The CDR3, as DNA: TGTGCCAGCAGACGAACAAGCGGGAGCCTTTACGAGCAGTACTTC. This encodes CASRRTSGSLYEQYF. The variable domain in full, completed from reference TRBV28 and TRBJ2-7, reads DVKVTQSSRYLVKRTGEKVFLECVQDMDHENMFWYRQDPGLGLRLIYFSYDVKMKEKGDIPEGYSVSREKKERFSLILESASTNQTSMYLCASRRTSGSLYEQYFGPGTRLTVT.

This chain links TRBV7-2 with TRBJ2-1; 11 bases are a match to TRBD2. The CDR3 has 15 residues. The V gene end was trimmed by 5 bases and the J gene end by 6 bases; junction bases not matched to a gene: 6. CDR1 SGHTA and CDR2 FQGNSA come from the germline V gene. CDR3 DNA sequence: TGTGCCAGCAGCCGTTTAGCGGGAGGGGTCAATGAGCAGTTCTTC. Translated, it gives CASSRLAGGVNEQFF. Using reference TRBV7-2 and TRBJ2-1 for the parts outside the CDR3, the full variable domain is GAGVSQSPSNKVTEKGKDVELRCDPISGHTALYWYRQSLGQGLEFLIYFQGNSAPDKSGLPSDRFSAERTGGSVSTLTIQRTQQEDSAVYLCASSRLAGGVNEQFFGPGTRLTVL.

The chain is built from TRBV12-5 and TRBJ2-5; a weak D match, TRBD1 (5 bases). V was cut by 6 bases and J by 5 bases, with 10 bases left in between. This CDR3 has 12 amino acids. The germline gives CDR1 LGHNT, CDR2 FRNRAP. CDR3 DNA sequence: TGTGCTAGTGGGGGGCCGGAGGAGACCCAGTACTTC. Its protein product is CASGGPEETQYF. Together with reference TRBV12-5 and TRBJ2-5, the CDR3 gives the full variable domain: DARVTQTPRHKVTEMGQEVTMRCQPILGHNTVFWYRQTMMQGLELLAYFRNRAPLDDSGMPKDRFSAEMPDATLATLKIQPSEPRDSAVYFCASGGPEETQYFGPGTRLLVL.

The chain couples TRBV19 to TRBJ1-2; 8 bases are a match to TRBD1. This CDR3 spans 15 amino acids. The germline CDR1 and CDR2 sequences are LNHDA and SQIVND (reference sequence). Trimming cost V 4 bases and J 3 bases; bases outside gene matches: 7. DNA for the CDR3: TGTGCCAGTAGTAGAGCCAGGGGGCCCCACTATGGCTACACCTTC. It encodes CASSRARGPHYGYTF. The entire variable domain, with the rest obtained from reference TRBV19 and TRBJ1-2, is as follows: DGGITQSPKYLFRKEGQNVTLSCEQNLNHDAMYWYRQDPGQGLRLIYYSQIVNDFQKGDIAEGYSVSREKKESFPLTVTSAQKNPTAFYLCASSRARGPHYGYTFGSGTRLTVV.